This entry lists 12 T cell receptor beta chains sequenced from one sample in a study of PD-1 blockade in classical Hodgkin lymphoma. The assay was immunoSEQ multiplex PCR, and TCRdb's table has in-frame clones only and misses some. The sample has 50,000 or so clones, about 76% seen once. As to time point: cycle 4 day 1 (C4D1), after 5 to 7 weeks of nivolumab. Every one of the patients relapsed after autologous stem cell transplantation (brentuximab vedotin exposure was variable). The source was peripheral blood mononuclear cells (PBMCs), collected before the fourth cycle of nivolumab. These receptors came from a human donor with classical Hodgkin lymphoma.

This clone was counted ten times or more. Other DNA sequences in the sample encode the same CDR3. V is TRBV19 and J is TRBJ1-5; D is ambiguous. The V and J ends lost 5 bases and 0 bases respectively, with 11 bases between them. This CDR3 comprises 15 residues. Germline CDR1 is LNHDA and CDR2 is SQIVND (reference sequence). Written as DNA, the CDR3 is TGTGCCAGTAGTCGGCCGGGTTATAGCAATCAGCCCCAGCATTTT. Its translation: CASSRPGYSNQPQHF. Full variable domain (missing parts from reference TRBV19 and TRBJ1-5): DGGITQSPKYLFRKEGQNVTLSCEQNLNHDAMYWYRQDPGQGLRLIYYSQIVNDFQKGDIAEGYSVSREKKESFPLTVTSAQKNPTAFYLCASSRPGYSNQPQHFGDGTRLSIL.

The rearrangement links TRBV11-2 to TRBJ2-2, with D unclear. Germline assignment: CDR1 SGHAT and CDR2 FQNNGV. V was shortened by 2 bases and J by 3 bases, with 16 bases between the two germline ends. The CDR3 runs 17 residues. For the CDR3, the DNA is TGTGCCAGCAGCTTATTTGTTCCCGACCGATACACCGGGGAGCTGTTTTTT. Encoded protein: CASSLFVPDRYTGELFF. Supplemented by reference TRBV11-2 and TRBJ2-2, the full variable domain reads EAGVAQSPRYKIIEKRQSVAFWCNPISGHATLYWYQQILGQGPKLLIQFQNNGVVDDSQLPKDRFSAERLKGVDSTLKIQPAKLEDSAVYLCASSLFVPDRYTGELFFGEGSRLTVL.

This sequence joins TRBV5-1 and TRBJ1-4, with D hard to call. CDR1 SGHRS and CDR2 YFSETQ come from the germline V gene. The V end was cut by 2 bases, the J end by 7 bases, with 12 bases between. The CDR3 covers 14 residues. CDR3 protein: CASSLGGPREKLFF. The CDR3 nucleotides are TGCGCCAGCAGCTTAGGCGGGCCGCGTGAAAAACTGTTTTTT.

V gene TRBV5-1 combines with J gene TRBJ1-1; 8 bases map to TRBD1. This CDR3 is built from 14 residues. Germline CDR1 is SGHRS and CDR2 is YFSETQ. V was clipped by 4 bases and J by 4 bases; unmatched bases: 6. CDR3 DNA sequence: TGCGCCAGCAGCCCACAGGGGGGATTCACTGAAGCTTTCTTT. Amino acid sequence: CASSPQGGFTEAFF.

CDR3 sequence: CASSQGAGGNQPQHF. CDR3 nucleotide sequence: TGCGCCAGCAGCCAGGGGGCAGGGGGTAATCAGCCCCAGCATTTT. This rearrangement joins TRBV4-1 to TRBJ1-5; 7 bases fit TRBD1. This CDR3 is 15 amino acids long. CDR1 is MGHRA and CDR2 is YSYEKL in the germline V gene. V gave up 3 bases and J gave up 4 bases; unmatched junction bases: 6.

The J gene is TRBJ2-6, the V gene TRBV7-2; D not resolved. The V gene's germline CDR1 is SGHTA and CDR2 FQGNSA. Deletions cut 5 bases from V and 4 bases from J, with 12 bases between. The CDR3 extends over 15 amino acids. CDR3 amino acids: CASSNKVSGANVLTF. The CDR3 DNA reads TGTGCCAGCAGCAATAAAGTGAGCGGGGCCAACGTCCTGACTTTC.

This chain uses TRBV10-2 with TRBJ2-7; 14 nucleotides line up with TRBD2. Per germline, CDR1 WSHSY and CDR2 SAAADI. V trimming: 2 bases; J trimming: 6 bases; junction bases outside the gene matches: 6. The CDR3 spans 16 residues. CDR3 in DNA: TGCGCCAGCAGTGAGGGAGGGACTAGCGGGAGAGGCGAGCAGTACTTC. It encodes CASSEGGTSGRGEQYF.

The chain recombines TRBV7-6 with TRBJ2-7, with 10 bases matching TRBD1. The CDR3 contains 15 residues. V trimming: 5 bases; J trimming: 2 bases; junction bases outside the gene matches: 6. Germline V gene data show CDR1 as SGHVS and CDR2 as FNYEAQ. The CDR3 spells CASSVEGQGPYEQYF. The CDR3, as DNA: TGTGCCAGCAGCGTAGAGGGACAGGGGCCCTACGAGCAGTACTTC.

This sequence joins TRBV6-5 and TRBJ2-7; D not certain. Germline values: CDR1 MNHEY, CDR2 SVGAGI. This CDR3 has 14 residues. V was trimmed by 6 bases and J by 6 bases, leaving 18 bases between them. The CDR3 DNA is TGTGCCAGCAGACTATACTCCCAATCCGCCGAGCAGTACTTC. Translating it yields CASRLYSQSAEQYF.

V usage is TRBV14 and J usage is TRBJ2-3; D is tentatively TRBD1 or TRBD2 (5 bases each). This CDR3 region has 14 residues. CDR1 SGHDN and CDR2 FVKESK come from the germline V gene. V was clipped by 0 bases and J by 5 bases, with 9 bases between them. CDR3 bases: TGTGCCAGCAGCCAAGATCGGGGCAGAGATACGCAGTATTTT. Translating it yields CASSQDRGRDTQYF.

The chain has TRBV7-9 and TRBJ2-2; 9 nucleotides agree with TRBD2. Germline V lookup: CDR1 SEHNR, CDR2 FQNEAQ (reference sequence). The junction had 6 bases not matched to a gene; V was cut back by 1 base and J by 3 bases. The CDR3 length is 17 residues. The CDR3 reads CASSLGLAGIHTGELFF. CDR3 DNA sequence: TGTGCCAGCAGCTTAGGGCTAGCGGGGATACACACCGGGGAGCTGTTTTTT. The full variable domain, in which reference TRBV7-9 and TRBJ2-2 provide the parts outside the CDR3, is DTGVSQNPRHKITKRGQNVTFRCDPISEHNRLYWYRQTLGQGPEFLTYFQNEAQLEKSRLLSDRFSAERPKGSFSTLEIQRTEQGDSAMYLCASSLGLAGIHTGELFFGEGSRLTVL.

This clone appeared a few times. The gene calls are TRBV19 and TRBJ2-7; 9 positions agree with TRBD1. The CDR3 extends over 14 amino acids. With V trimmed by 3 bases and J by 4 bases, 4 bases remained unmatched. The V gene's germline CDR1 is LNHDA and CDR2 SQIVND (reference sequence). CDR3 nucleotide sequence: TGTGCCAGTAGTATCGGACAGGGGCGATACGAGCAGTACTTC. This translates into CASSIGQGRYEQYF. Full variable domain (rest looked up from reference TRBV19 and TRBJ2-7): DGGITQSPKYLFRKEGQNVTLSCEQNLNHDAMYWYRQDPGQGLRLIYYSQIVNDFQKGDIAEGYSVSREKKESFPLTVTSAQKNPTAFYLCASSIGQGRYEQYFGPGTRLTVT.